A selection of T cell receptor beta chains follows, all from one sample in a study of early T cells in non-severe SARS-CoV-2 infection. TCRdb analysed the 5' RACE reads with MiXCR anew, one entry per CDR3 protein. The sample shows over 30,000 distinct CDR3 sequences, less than 8% of them seen only once. The sample comprised whole blood. The receptor source for this set is an adult who was a healthcare worker with PCR-confirmed SARS-CoV-2 infection or an uninfected control (not recorded which). CDR3s include the opening cysteine and the closing phenylalanine or tryptophan. A D gene is named only where the DNA matches it firmly. For some rows the clone size is stated as once, few or many, or as a class when expanded; others skip it.

TRBJ2-3 | TRBV14 | many | TRBD1 | TGTGCCAGCAGCCAAGATTTCCCCACCCGGACAGGGGGGGACACAGATACGCAGTATTTT | CASSQDFPTRTGGDTDTQYF
TRBJ1-2 | TRBV30 | many | . | TGTGCCTGGAGTGTAGGGCCGAGATATGGCTACACCTTC | CAWSVGPRYGYTF
TRBJ2-5 | TRBV2 | many | TRBD1 | TGTGCCAGCAGTGGACAGGGGATTCGGGAGACCCAGTACTTC | CASSGQGIRETQYF
TRBJ1-2 | TRBV28 | few | TRBD1 | TGTGCCAGCAAACAGGGGAGGGAAGGCTACACCTTC | CASKQGREGYTF
TRBJ2-7 | TRBV20-1 | . | . | TGCAGTGCTAGAGTTTACACCTACGAGCAGTACTTC | CSARVYTYEQYF
TRBJ2-7 | TRBV7-8 | few | . | TGTGCCAGCAGCCCCCGTTTGAAAGGGGGCTACGAGCAGTACTTC | CASSPRLKGGYEQYF
TRBJ2-2 | TRBV20-1 | many | . | TGCAGTGCTAGTTACCGCCGAACCGGGGAGCTGTTTTTT | CSASYRRTGELFF
TRBJ2-1 | TRBV20-1 | many | . | TGCAGTGCTAGATCCTCGGAGGGACCTGAGCAGTTCTTC | CSARSSEGPEQFF
TRBJ2-3 | TRBV13 | . | TRBD2 | TGTGCCAGCAGTCCTAGGACTAGCGGGGCCGATACGCAGTATTTT | CASSPRTSGADTQYF
TRBJ2-3 | TRBV27 | few | TRBD1 | TGTGCCAGCAGTTACGGACAGGGGAGCACAGATACGCAGTATTTT | CASSYGQGSTDTQYF
TRBJ1-1 | TRBV6-4 | many | TRBD1 | TGTGCCAGCAGATTAGCAGGGGGGAACACTGAAGCTTTCTTT | CASRLAGGNTEAFF
TRBJ2-1 | TRBV27 | . | . | TGTGCCAGCAGTTTACTCATAAGCAATGAGCAGTTCTTC | CASSLLISNEQFF
TRBJ1-6 | TRBV21-1 | . | . | TGTGCCAGCAGCTTCAGGGTCGTTTATTCACCCCTCCACTTT | CASSFRVVYSPLHF
TRBJ1-1 | TRBV11-2 | few | . | TGTGCCAGCAGCCCCTCTTTAGCTGAAGCTTTCTTT | CASSPSLAEAFF
TRBJ1-1 | TRBV30 | few | . | TGTGCCTGGAGGGAGAACCGGGACACTGAAGCTTTCTTT | CAWRENRDTEAFF
TRBJ1-5 | TRBV11-2 | few | . | TGTGCCAGCAGCTTAGGAGAAGGGTTCGGCAGCAATCAGCCCCAGCATTTT | CASSLGEGFGSNQPQHF
TRBJ2-5 | TRBV6-6 | many | TRBD2 | TGTGCCAGCAGTTACTTGACTAGCGGGGCCCTCGGGGAGACCCAGTACTTC | CASSYLTSGALGETQYF
TRBJ1-6 | TRBV20-1 | medium-sized | TRBD1 | TGCAGTGCCCCAATCGGGACAGTGGGTAATTCACCCCTCCACTTT | CSAPIGTVGNSPLHF
TRBJ1-2 | TRBV7-6 | many | TRBD1 | TGTGCCAGCAGCTTAGAGGACAGGCCCTCCTACTATGGCTACACCTTC | CASSLEDRPSYYGYTF
TRBJ2-1 | TRBV29-1 | medium-sized | TRBD1 | TGCAGCGTTGAACTCCCTGGACAGGTTTTCGATGAGCAGTTCTTC | CSVELPGQVFDEQFF
TRBJ1-6 | TRBV7-2 | many | TRBD1 | TGTGCCAGCAGATGGGGACAGGGGCGAGATAATTCACCCCTCCACTTT | CASRWGQGRDNSPLHF
TRBJ2-1 | TRBV20-1 | few | . | TGCAGTGCTAGAGCGGTAGCGAACCATGAGCAGTTCTTC | CSARAVANHEQFF
TRBJ2-2 | TRBV4-3 | many | TRBD2 | TGCGCCAGCAGCCGTATCCTACTAGCGGGGACCGGGGAGCTGTTTTTT | CASSRILLAGTGELFF
TRBJ1-5 | TRBV20-1 | many | . | TGCAGTGCTAGAGAGGGGGTTCAGCCCCAGCATTTT | CSAREGVQPQHF
TRBJ2-7 | TRBV30 | many | . | TGTGCCTGGGAGGCCGGGCGCGAGCAGTACTTC | CAWEAGREQYF
TRBJ2-3 | TRBV7-2 | many | TRBD2 | TGTGCCAGCAGCCGTAGCGGGGGGGTCACAGATACGCAGTATTTT | CASSRSGGVTDTQYF
TRBJ2-6 | TRBV7-2 | many | TRBD2 | TGTGCCAGCAGCACCCGGGGGGGTTCTTTCTCTGGGGCCAACGTCCTGACTTTC | CASSTRGGSFSGANVLTF
TRBJ1-5 | TRBV27 | medium-sized | . | TGTGCCAGCACCTCCTACGGGGGGCTGAGCAATCAGCCCCAGCATTTT | CASTSYGGLSNQPQHF
TRBJ2-5 | TRBV3-1 | many | TRBD2 | TGTGCCAGCAGCCCGATGCCCGGACTAGCGGGGGCAGAGACCCAGTACTTC | CASSPMPGLAGAETQYF
TRBJ2-1 | TRBV10-3 | . | TRBD2 | TGTGCCATCAGTGATTCCGGGACTAGCATGAATGAGCAGTTCTTC | CAISDSGTSMNEQFF
TRBJ2-2 | TRBV7-3 | many | . | TGTGCCAGCAGCCAATTTGAGGGGGCGAACACCGGGGAGCTGTTTTTT | CASSQFEGANTGELFF
TRBJ2-3 | TRBV28 | many | TRBD2 | TGTGCCAGCAGTGCCCGACTAGCGGGGGGGATAGATACGCAGTATTTT | CASSARLAGGIDTQYF
TRBJ2-7 | TRBV14 | few | . | TGTGCCAGCAGCCGGGACAACCTCTACGAGCAGTACTTC | CASSRDNLYEQYF
TRBJ2-2 | TRBV5-6 | many | . | TGTGCCAGCAGCTTGGTTGGCAGGGGGGCCGGGGAGCTGTTTTTT | CASSLVGRGAGELFF
TRBJ2-2 | TRBV5-4 | . | . | TGTGCCAGCAGCCCCCGGAGCACCGGGGAGCTGTTTTTT | CASSPRSTGELFF
TRBJ2-7 | TRBV6-6 | many | TRBD1 | TGTGCCAGCATGTTGAATCCAGGACAGGGGACCTACGAGCAGTACTTC | CASMLNPGQGTYEQYF
TRBJ2-3 | TRBV7-9 | few | TRBD2 | TGTGCCAGCAGCCTAGGACTAGCGGGGTCTCCAGATACGCAGTATTTT | CASSLGLAGSPDTQYF
TRBJ1-1 | TRBV18 | few | . | TGTGCCAGCTCACCAGGGCAGGGGATTAACACTGAAGCTTTCTTT | CASSPGQGINTEAFF
TRBJ2-3 | TRBV6-5 | few | . | TGTGCCAGCAGAGGGGGAGGATTTAATACGCAGTATTTT | CASRGGGFNTQYF
TRBJ2-1 | TRBV4-3 | few | TRBD1 | TGCGCCAGCAGCCAGGGACAGAAATACAATGAGCAGTTCTTC | CASSQGQKYNEQFF
TRBJ2-6 | TRBV6-1 | many | . | TGTGCCAGCAGACCACAGGGTTCTGGGGCCAACGTCCTGACTTTC | CASRPQGSGANVLTF
TRBJ2-1 | TRBV14 | few | TRBD2 | TGTGCCAGCAGCCAAGGCCTAGCGGGGGGGCTGTGGAATGAGCAGTTCTTC | CASSQGLAGGLWNEQFF
TRBJ2-4 | TRBV12-3/TRBV12-4 | many | . | TGTGCCAGCAGTTTAGGTGGTATAGCCAAAAACATTCAGTACTTC | CASSLGGIAKNIQYF
TRBJ1-2 | TRBV7-2 | many | . | TGTGCCAGCAGCTTAGCTCAAGGGCCTATGGGCTACACCTTC | CASSLAQGPMGYTF
TRBJ1-6 | TRBV28 | many | TRBD1 | TGTGCCAGCAGCCTCCGGGACAGGGGAAATTCACCCCTCCACTTT | CASSLRDRGNSPLHF
TRBJ2-3 | TRBV5-1 | many | TRBD1 | TGCGCCAGCAGCCCCACCCCAGGGGGCATTGCAGATACGCAGTATTTT | CASSPTPGGIADTQYF
TRBJ1-5 | TRBV28 | . | TRBD1 | TGTGCCAGCGACAGGGTCCAAACTCAGCCCCAGCATTTT | CASDRVQTQPQHF
TRBJ2-7 | TRBV2 | . | . | TGTGCCAGCAGTGAGAGTCAGGTTCCCTCCTACGAGCAGTACTTC | CASSESQVPSYEQYF